The text below deals with one T cell receptor beta chain. Its matching antigen is unknown. TCRdb's copy holds only in-frame clones and misses some; the assay was immunoSEQ multiplex PCR. This table has about 100,000 clones, about 86% appearing once. The data originate from a study of T cell responses to AZD1222 COVID-19 vaccine. Study-wide results and caveats: Clonal diversity may have been underestimated in mostly white British donors. Spike-specific TCR breadth and depth grew following two AZD1222 doses. Sampled repertoires all dated from after the peak T cell response.

This CDR3 region has 12 residues. With 6 bases removed from V and 4 bases from J, the gap between germline ends came to 10 bases. Germline-derived CDR1 and CDR2 are SEHNR and FQNEAQ (reference sequence). The sequences come from peripheral blood, collected on day 0 of AZD1222 vaccination. The origin of this receptor is an adult in good health. The rearrangement links TRBV7-9 to TRBJ2-7; D remains unclear. The CDR3 sequence is CASSWSEYEQYF. CDR3 DNA sequence: TGTGCCAGCAGTTGGTCGGAGTACGAGCAGTACTTC. Based on the CDR3 plus reference TRBV7-9 and TRBJ2-7, the full variable domain is DTGVSQNPRHKITKRGQNVTFRCDPISEHNRLYWYRQTLGQGPEFLTYFQNEAQLEKSRLLSDRFSAERPKGSFSTLEIQRTEQGDSAMYLCASSWSEYEQYFGPGTRLTVT.